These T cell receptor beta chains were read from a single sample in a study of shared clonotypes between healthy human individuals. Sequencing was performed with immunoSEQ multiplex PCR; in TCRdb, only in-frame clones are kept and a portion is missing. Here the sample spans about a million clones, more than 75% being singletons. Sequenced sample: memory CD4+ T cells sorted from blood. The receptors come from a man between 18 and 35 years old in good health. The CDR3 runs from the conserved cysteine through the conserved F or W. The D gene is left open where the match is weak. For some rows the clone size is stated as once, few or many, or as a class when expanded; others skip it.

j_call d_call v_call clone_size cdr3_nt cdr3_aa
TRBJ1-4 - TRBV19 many TGTGCCAGTAGAGACATGGTCCAACTTGCAACTAATGAAAAACTGTTTTTT CASRDMVQLATNEKLFF
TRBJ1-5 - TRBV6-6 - TGTGCCAGCAGTTACCCTCAGGGCAATCAGCCCCAGCATTTT CASSYPQGNQPQHF
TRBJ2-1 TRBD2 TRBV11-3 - TGTGCCAGTTCTAAGACCGGGGGGTCCAATGAGCAGTTCTTC CASSKTGGSNEQFF
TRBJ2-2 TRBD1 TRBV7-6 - TGTGCCAGCAGCTTAGGGACAGGGTACACCGGGGAGCTGTTTTTT CASSLGTGYTGELFF
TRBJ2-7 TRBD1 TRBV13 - TGTGCCAGCAGCACCCTGGGACAGGGGACACATGAGCAGTACTTC CASSTLGQGTHEQYF
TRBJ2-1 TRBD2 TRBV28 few TGTGCCAGCAGTCTAGCGGGAGCATTGGGGTACAATGAGCAGTTCTTC CASSLAGALGYNEQFF
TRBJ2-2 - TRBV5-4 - TGTGCCAGCAGCCCCGGGACTTTCGACGCCGGGGAGCTGTTTTTT CASSPGTFDAGELFF
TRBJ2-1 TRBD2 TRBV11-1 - TGTGCCAGCAGCCTAGCGGGGGGGCGAAATGAGCAGTTCTTC CASSLAGGRNEQFF
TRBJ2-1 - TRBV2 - TGTGCCAGCAGTGCTGTGGGATCGGGCAATGAGCAGTTCTTC CASSAVGSGNEQFF
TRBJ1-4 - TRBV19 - TGTGCCAGTAGTATTTCCCAGGGAAGGAATGAAAAACTGTTTTTT CASSISQGRNEKLFF
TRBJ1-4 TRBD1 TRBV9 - TGTGCCAGCAGCGTAGGGACAGGGGGCGCGGCTAATGAAAAACTGTTTTTT CASSVGTGGAANEKLFF
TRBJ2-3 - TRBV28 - TGTGCCAGCTATCCGAATCCGACAGATACGCAGTATTTT CASYPNPTDTQYF
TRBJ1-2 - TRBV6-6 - TGTGCCAGCAGTTACGGGGGGGCAGATAACTATGGCTACACCTTC CASSYGGADNYGYTF
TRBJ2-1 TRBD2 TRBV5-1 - TGCGCCAGCAGCGGGCGGACTAGCGGGAGGCACAATGAGCAGTTCTTC CASSGRTSGRHNEQFF
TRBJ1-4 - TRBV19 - TGTGCCAGTAGTAAGGGACGCATTAATGAAAAACTGTTTTTT CASSKGRINEKLFF
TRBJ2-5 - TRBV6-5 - TGTGCCAGTAGGGGAGGAAAAGGAGAGACCCAGTACTTC CASRGGKGETQYF
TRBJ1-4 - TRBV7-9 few TGTGCCAGCAGCCCCGACACAAAACTGTTTTTT CASSPDTKLFF
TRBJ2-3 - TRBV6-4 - TGTGCCAGCAGTGGCGGGGCCCCCACAGATACGCAGTATTTT CASSGGAPTDTQYF
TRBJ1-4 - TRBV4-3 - TGCGCCAGCAGCCGCCCGGGCCTCGGGGAAAAACTGTTTTTT CASSRPGLGEKLFF
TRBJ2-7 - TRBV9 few TGTGCCAGCAGCGTTTCCTGGACAAGTCCCGAGCAGTACTTC CASSVSWTSPEQYF
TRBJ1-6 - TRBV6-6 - TGTGCCACAGGACAGTCACCCCTCCACTTT CATGQSPLHF
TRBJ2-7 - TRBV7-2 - TGTGCCAGCAGCGTAGGTCCTGATAGCTCCTACGAGCAGTACTTC CASSVGPDSSYEQYF
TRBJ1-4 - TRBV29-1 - TGCAGCGTCGAGGGACACTCGGGAGAAAAACTGTTTTTT CSVEGHSGEKLFF
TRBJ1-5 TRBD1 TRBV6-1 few TGTGCCGCTTGGAACAGGGGGCAAGGTCAGCCCCAGCATTTT CAAWNRGQGQPQHF
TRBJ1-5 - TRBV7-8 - TGTGCCAGCAGCTCTCGGGACGCCCCAGATCAGCCCCAGCATTTT CASSSRDAPDQPQHF
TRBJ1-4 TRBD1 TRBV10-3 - TGTGCCATCAGCCCCAAACAGGGGTCTAATGAAAAACTGTTTTTT CAISPKQGSNEKLFF
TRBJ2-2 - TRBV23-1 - TGCGCCAGCACCCGCACAGACGCGAACACCGGGGAGCTGTTTTTT CASTRTDANTGELFF
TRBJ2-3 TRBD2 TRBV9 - TGTGCCAGCAGCGTAACGAACGGGAGGTCGTACACAGATACGCAGTATTTT CASSVTNGRSYTDTQYF
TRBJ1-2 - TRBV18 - TGTGCCAGCTCACCTACAGCGGAGGGGGCTAACTATGGCTACACCTTC CASSPTAEGANYGYTF
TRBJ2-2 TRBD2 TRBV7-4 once TGTGCCAGCAGCTTAAGTGGCGGGAGAATATCCGGCACCGGGGAGCTGTTTTTT CASSLSGGRISGTGELFF
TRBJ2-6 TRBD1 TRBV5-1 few TGCGCCAGCAGCGCGAACATAGGGACAGCTGGGGCCAACGTCCTGACTTTC CASSANIGTAGANVLTF
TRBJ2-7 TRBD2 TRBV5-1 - TGCGCCAGCTCTAGCGGGGGGGCCCCCTACGAGCAGTACTTC CASSSGGAPYEQYF
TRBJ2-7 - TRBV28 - TGTGCCAGCAGTCGGGGGACATTGCCCTACGAGCAGTACTTC CASSRGTLPYEQYF
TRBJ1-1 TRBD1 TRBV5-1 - TGCGCCAGCAGCTTGGAGACCGGGACAGGGAATGAAGCTTTCTTT CASSLETGTGNEAFF
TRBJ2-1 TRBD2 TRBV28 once TGTGCCAGCAGCCGGGACTACCGGGAGTTCTTC CASSRDYREFF
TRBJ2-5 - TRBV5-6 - TGTGCCAGCAGCTTCTCGGGTACGAAAGAGACCCAGTACTTC CASSFSGTKETQYF
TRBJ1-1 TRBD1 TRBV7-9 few TGTGCCAGCAGCCATGATTCAGGACAGGGAAGGAGAGCTTTCTTT CASSHDSGQGRRAFF
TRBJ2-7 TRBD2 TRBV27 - TGTGCCAGCAGTTTATACGGGACTAGCCCGGACGAGCAGTACTTC CASSLYGTSPDEQYF
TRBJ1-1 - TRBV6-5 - TGTGCCAGCAGTTATACCCCCTACACTGAAGCTTTCTTT CASSYTPYTEAFF
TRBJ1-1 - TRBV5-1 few TGCGCCAGCAGCTTGGTCGACAGGAACACTGAAGCTTTCTTT CASSLVDRNTEAFF
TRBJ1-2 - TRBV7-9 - TGTGCCAGCAGCTCCAGACGGGTAGGGACATCGACCCCTAACTATGGCTACACCTTC CASSSRRVGTSTPNYGYTF
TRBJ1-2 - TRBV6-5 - TGTGCCAGCAGTTACTCTGCCAAAAGTAACTATGGCTACACCTTC CASSYSAKSNYGYTF
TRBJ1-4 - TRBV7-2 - TGTGCCAGCAGTAGGGGGGGGAGTGAAAAACTGTTTTTT CASSRGGSEKLFF
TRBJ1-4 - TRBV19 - TGTGCCAGTAGTTCCAGGGGTGCAACTAATGAAAAACTGTTTTTT CASSSRGATNEKLFF
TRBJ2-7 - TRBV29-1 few TGCAGCGTCCTACCTTCGGGGTTCACCCACGAGCAGTACTTC CSVLPSGFTHEQYF
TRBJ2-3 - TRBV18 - TGTGCCAGCTCACCGGCGACAGCTTCAGATACGCAGTATTTT CASSPATASDTQYF
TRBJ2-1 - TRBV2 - TGTGCCAGCAGTGAAGGTGGGGATGAGCAGTTCTTC CASSEGGDEQFF
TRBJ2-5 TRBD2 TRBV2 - TGTGCCAGCAGTGAACTGGGGGGGGTAGAGACCCAGTACTTC CASSELGGVETQYF
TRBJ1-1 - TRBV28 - TGTGCCAGCAGTCCTACAGGGAGGGCCACTGAAGCTTTCTTT CASSPTGRATEAFF